Below are 9 T cell receptor beta chains sequenced from a single sample in a study of cytomegalovirus exposure and HLA in healthy donors. The PCR ran on 60 Vbeta and 13 Jbeta primers. Sequencing used immunoSEQ multiplex PCR; TCRdb keeps in-frame clones, though not all of them. This sample has approximately 140,000 clones, with 80% found just once. Sequencing input: PBMCs. The receptors shown here come from a woman between 40 and 55 years old in good health and CMV-seronegative.

The gene calls are TRBV6-6 and TRBJ2-1; 14 bases agree with TRBD2. The CDR3 contains 16 residues. CDR1 MNHNY and CDR2 SVGAGI come from the germline V gene (reference sequence). V shed 5 bases, J shed 7 bases, and the junction held 7 bases outside the gene matches. The CDR3 protein is CASSKGLAGAENEQFF. The CDR3 DNA is TGTGCCAGCAGTAAGGGACTAGCGGGAGCGGAGAATGAGCAGTTCTTC.

The chain combines TRBV6-1 with TRBJ1-6, with 8 bases aligning to TRBD1. The germline V gene has CDR1 MNHNS and CDR2 SASEGT. The CDR3 spans 16 residues. The V and J ends lost 3 bases and 3 bases, in that order; junction bases with no gene match: 4. CDR3 sequence reads: CASSDGQGFYNSPLHF. The CDR3 region has the DNA TGTGCCAGCAGTGACGGACAGGGATTCTATAATTCACCCCTCCACTTT.

V usage is TRBV9 and J usage is TRBJ2-1; 8 nucleotides agree with TRBD2. Germline assignment: CDR1 SGDLS and CDR2 YYNGEE. This CDR3 is built from 15 residues. The V gene end was trimmed by 4 bases and the J gene end by 0 bases; junction bases not matched to a gene: 3. The CDR3 is CASSHTSGSYNEQFF. The DNA for the CDR3 is TGTGCCAGCAGCCATACTAGCGGCTCCTACAATGAGCAGTTCTTC.

The rearrangement links TRBV7-2 to TRBJ1-1; 8 positions agree with TRBD1. J was trimmed by 3 bases and V by 2 bases; bases with no gene match: 5. The CDR3 is 15 residues long. Germline V lookup: CDR1 SGHTA, CDR2 FQGNSA. The CDR3 region has the DNA TGTGCCAGCAGCTTATCGGGCAGGGGGCACACTGAAGCTTTCTTT. Translated, it gives CASSLSGRGHTEAFF.

This clone has a single count. As DNA, the CDR3 is TGTGCCAGCAGCCCTCAGAGGGAACTGTTTTTT. Its translation is CASSPQRELFF. This chain joins TRBV7-9 and TRBJ1-4; D gene ambiguous. The CDR3 extends over 11 amino acids. V was pared by 5 bases and J by 12 bases, with 10 bases between. CDR1 and CDR2 from the germline V gene are SEHNR and FQNEAQ (reference sequence).

This clone has just a few counts. The rearrangement links TRBV4-1 to TRBJ2-6, with D possibly matching TRBD1 (5 bases). The V gene lost 4 bases and the J gene lost 0 bases, with 7 bases spanning the gap. This CDR3 is built from 15 residues. CDR1 is MGHRA and CDR2 is YSYEKL in the germline V gene. The CDR3 region is CASSLRGSGANVLTF. The CDR3 DNA is TGCGCCAGCAGCCTTAGGGGCTCTGGGGCCAACGTCCTGACTTTC.

The rearrangement uses TRBV7-9 and TRBJ1-2; D might be TRBD1 (6 bases). V was pared by 3 bases and J by 2 bases, with 19 bases between. The CDR3 consists of 17 residues. Germline V gene sequence: CDR1 SEHNR, CDR2 FQNEAQ (reference sequence). Written as DNA, the CDR3 is TGTGCCAGCAGCTTTGCAGGGGCGCTCAAACCCAACTATGGCTACACCTTC. Residues: CASSFAGALKPNYGYTF.

This chain joins TRBV5-4 and TRBJ1-1, with a tentative D call TRBD1 (5 bases). CDR3 length: 15 amino acids. Germline values: CDR1 SGHNT, CDR2 YYREEE (reference sequence). V dropped 0 bases and J dropped 4 bases, with 13 bases sitting between them. CDR3 coding DNA: TGTGCCAGCAGCTTGGTAGGGGCAGGGCGCACTGAAGCTTTCTTT. This codes for CASSLVGAGRTEAFF.

CDR3 nucleotides: TGTGCCAGCAGCCAAGCAGGCAGGGAGGGTGGCTACACCTTC. Amino acid sequence: CASSQAGREGGYTF. This chain uses TRBV7-2 with TRBJ1-2; TRBD1 might be the D (5 bases). Germline V CDR1 and CDR2: SGHTA, FQGNSA. The CDR3 contains 14 residues. Deletions cut 5 bases from V and 7 bases from J, with 17 bases between.